This T cell receptor beta chain was sequenced in a study of graft-versus-host responses after intestinal transplantation. Method: immunoSEQ multiplex PCR; TCRdb's copy keeps in-frame clones and lacks some. The sample lists 90,000 or so clones, approximately 82% seen once, with 0.75% to 0.85% in the top ten. Germline V gene lookup returns CDR1 SGDLS and CDR2 YYNGEE. Germline trimming cut 3 bases from V and 8 bases from J; bases unmatched to any gene: 4. This CDR3 has 12 residues. The sample holds one count of this clone. The antigen remains undetermined. The TCR comes from a human donor who received an intestinal transplant. Sample: unstimulated CD4+ T cells sorted from spleen or lymph node cells, taken before intestinal transplant. V usage is TRBV9 and J usage is TRBJ1-2; 7 positions agree with TRBD1. Written as DNA, the CDR3 is TGTGCCAGCAGCGCGACAGGGCTGGGCTACACCTTC. Encoded protein: CASSATGLGYTF.